These T cell receptor beta chains were read from a single sample in a study of radiation and T cells in renal cell carcinoma. Profiling relied on immunoSEQ multiplex PCR, and the TCRdb table lists in-frame clones only, not all of them. The data show approximately 110,000 clones, roughly 80% seen once. This material consisted of blood, taken from a patient whose treatment included radiotherapy and nephrectomy. Receptor source: a woman aged 55-70 years with renal cell carcinoma. Both conserved end residues are part of each CDR3. Fields, in order: CDR3 length, clone size, V gene, D gene, J gene, CDR3 protein, CDR3 DNA. A D gene is named only where the DNA matches it firmly. Not every row has a clone size; where given, it reads once, few, many or a size class.

15,.,TRBV5-1,.,TRBJ2-3,CASSLVEPVSDTQYF,TGCGCCAGCAGCTTGGTTGAACCGGTATCAGATACGCAGTATTTT
15,.,TRBV7-3,.,TRBJ2-6,CASSLIGGRANVLTF,TGTGCCAGCAGCTTAATTGGGGGCAGGGCCAACGTCCTGACTTTC
17,.,TRBV5-5,TRBD2,TRBJ2-4,CASSLSLAGGPGNIQYF,TGTGCCAGCAGCTTGTCACTAGCGGGAGGGCCTGGGAACATTCAGTACTTC
13,.,TRBV5-5,.,TRBJ1-2,CASSLAQGYGYTF,TGTGCCAGCAGCTTGGCACAGGGCTATGGCTACACCTTC
11,.,TRBV20-1,.,TRBJ2-2,CSARGTGELFF,TGCAGTGCTAGGGGCACCGGGGAGCTGTTTTTT
16,.,TRBV5-4,TRBD1,TRBJ2-5,CASSQPDRGSQETQYF,TGTGCCAGCAGCCAGCCCGACAGGGGATCACAAGAGACCCAGTACTTC
15,.,TRBV6-6,.,TRBJ1-5,CASSYKGAGDQPQHF,TGTGCCAGCAGTTATAAGGGAGCAGGGGATCAGCCCCAGCATTTT
16,once,TRBV9,TRBD2,TRBJ2-5,CASSMTTSGGEETQYF,TGTGCCAGCAGCATGACGACTAGCGGGGGAGAAGAGACCCAGTACTTC
18,.,TRBV7-6,.,TRBJ1-4,CASSPPRQFLSTNEKLFF,TGTGCCAGCAGCCCCCCCAGACAGTTTCTCTCGACTAATGAAAAACTGTTTTTT
15,.,TRBV5-6,.,TRBJ1-2,CASSLGAGANYGYTF,TGTGCCAGCAGCTTGGGGGCAGGGGCTAACTATGGCTACACCTTC
12,.,TRBV27,.,TRBJ2-3,CASSPGRDTQYF,TGTGCCAGCAGTCCCGGGCGGGATACGCAGTATTTT
16,.,TRBV12-5,.,TRBJ1-1,CASGFWSEAGDTEAFF,TGTGCTAGTGGTTTTTGGTCGGAGGCCGGAGACACTGAAGCTTTCTTT
14,.,TRBV5-1,.,TRBJ1-5,CASSLGGPNQPQHF,TGCGCCAGCAGCTTGGGAGGCCCCAATCAGCCCCAGCATTTT